The entry that follows covers one T cell receptor beta chain sequence. The protocol was immunoSEQ multiplex PCR, while the TCRdb copy is restricted to in-frame clones and leaves out a portion. The sample holds 250,000 to 400,000 clones, around 84% seen once. CDR3 size: 17 residues. The V and J ends lost 5 bases and 4 bases, in that order; junction bases with no gene match: 11. CDR1 and CDR2 (germline): SNHLY, FYNNEI. This sample stems from a study of blood T cell repertoires in COVID-19. The origin of this receptor is a woman between 25 and 40 years old who had been exposed to COVID-19. The specimen sequenced was PBMCs or T cells enriched from blood (not recorded which). The V gene is TRBV2, the J gene TRBJ2-1, with 10 bases matching TRBD2. CDR3 region: CASSYARTSGPYNEQFF. CDR3 DNA sequence: TGTGCCAGCAGTTACGCCCGGACTAGCGGCCCTTACAATGAGCAGTTCTTC.